Each of the 4 T cell receptor beta chains below was sequenced from the same sample in a study of cytomegalovirus exposure and HLA in healthy donors. Primers included in the PCR were 60 Vbeta and 13 Jbeta primers. Some clones are missing from TCRdb's copy, which holds only in-frame ones; the method was immunoSEQ multiplex PCR. Of roughly 100,000 clones in the sample, around 61% were seen once. Sequencing was done on a sample of PBMCs. These receptor sequences come from a woman aged 45-65 years in good health and CMV-seronegative.

This clone was counted only a few times. CDR3 region: CASSFEGGTGELFF. In DNA, the CDR3 is TGTGCCAGCAGCTTTGAGGGAGGGACCGGGGAGCTGTTTTTT. The chain carries TRBV7-2 and TRBJ2-2, with 7 bases fitting TRBD2. Germline CDR1 is SGHTA and CDR2 is FQGNSA. The J segment lost 5 bases and the V segment lost 3 bases, leaving 3 bases of the junction unmatched. The CDR3 spans 14 residues.

The chain employs TRBV28 and TRBJ1-5; possible D gene TRBD1, 5 bases. Trimming removed 6 bases from V and 7 bases from J, with 16 bases in between. Germline V gene sequence: CDR1 MDHEN, CDR2 SYDVKM. This CDR3 comprises 14 residues. Here the CDR3 DNA reads TGTGCCAGCAGGCGAGATCAGGGAGGGCAGCCCCAGCATTTT. Its translation is CASRRDQGGQPQHF.

The gene calls are TRBV6-5 and TRBJ2-5; TRBD1 matches at 9 bases. The DNA end is a closer match to TRBJ2-7, so the J assignment may be wrong. The germline CDR1 and CDR2 sequences are MNHEY and SVGAGI. The length of the CDR3 is 15 residues. The DNA of the CDR3 is TGTGCCAGCAGTTATTCGGGACAGGGATTCTACGAGCAGTACTTC. This sequence encodes CASSYSGQGFYEQYF.

The rearrangement uses TRBV29-1 and TRBJ2-7; 11 positions agree with TRBD1. CDR3 length: 15 amino acids. The V gene's germline CDR1 is SQVTM and CDR2 ANQGSEA. V shed 4 bases, J shed 3 bases, and the junction held 8 bases outside the gene matches. Here the CDR3 reads CSVANGQGANYEQYF. The DNA of the CDR3 is TGCAGCGTTGCTAATGGACAGGGGGCGAACTACGAGCAGTACTTC.